This T cell receptor (beta chain) was retrieved from a study of blood T cell repertoires in COVID-19. In germline, CDR1 is KGHSH, CDR2 LQKENI. The V gene end was trimmed by 4 bases and the J gene end by 4 bases; junction bases not matched to a gene: 9. This CDR3 has 16 residues. Some clones are missing from TCRdb's copy, which holds only in-frame ones; the method was immunoSEQ multiplex PCR. The table has approximately 150,000 clones, 75% to 90% seen once; the top ten hold approximately 5.3%. Source material: PBMCs or T cells enriched from blood (not recorded which). The rearrangement links TRBV18 to TRBJ1-2; 10 positions agree with TRBD1. The sequence was obtained from an older man who had been exposed to COVID-19. In DNA form, the CDR3 reads TGTGCCAGCTCACGAGAAAGGGGACAGGGGAGCTATGGCTACACCTTC. Protein: CASSRERGQGSYGYTF.